Listed below are T cell receptor beta chains from one sample, sequenced in a study of CD8 T cells in Susac syndrome. TCRdb used MiXCR to reprocess the immunoSEQ multiplex PCR reads, holding one entry per CDR3 protein. The data contain roughly 330,000 distinct CDR3 sequences, about 91% of them seen just once; the ten biggest clones take up roughly 0.07%. The sample consisted of CD4+ T cells from PBMCs. These receptors all come from a human donor with multiple sclerosis. Each CDR3 is given with its conserved first and last residue. Each record gives: J gene, V gene, D gene, CDR3 protein. D genes are given only for firm matches.

TRBJ1-1 | TRBV7-8 | TRBD1 | CASSMSGGSTEAFF
TRBJ1-5 | TRBV2 | TRBD1 | CASTPGQGSQPQHF
TRBJ2-3 | TRBV7-9 | TRBD2 | CASSLAKVASGATDTQYF
TRBJ2-3 | TRBV15 | - | CATSRDPGDTQYF
TRBJ1-6 | TRBV7-2 | TRBD1 | CASSFQTGGRSSYNSPLHF
TRBJ2-1 | TRBV5-4 | TRBD2 | CASSLTGLAGAEQFF
TRBJ2-7 | TRBV12-3/TRBV12-4 | - | CASSFRGGYEQYF
TRBJ2-2 | TRBV14 | - | CASSFRTDSNGELFF
TRBJ1-2 | TRBV20-1 | - | CSALGRRMAIIYTF
TRBJ2-1 | TRBV5-1 | - | CASSFTASHNGDAQFF
TRBJ1-6 | TRBV16 | - | CASSPESRLSILHF
TRBJ2-6 | TRBV19 | TRBD1 | CASKQGAIRSGANVLTF
TRBJ1-1 | TRBV12-3/TRBV12-4 | - | CASKLGQPNTEAFF
TRBJ2-3 | TRBV4-1 | TRBD2 | CASRPREREATDTQYF
TRBJ2-1 | TRBV7-9 | TRBD2 | CASRKAGTSGYNEQFF
TRBJ1-1 | TRBV19 | TRBD1 | CASSPGQGLGTEAFF
TRBJ2-6 | TRBV12-3/TRBV12-4 | TRBD1 | CAMGQIRSGANVLTF
TRBJ2-1 | TRBV30 | TRBD1 | CAGGTGGNEQFF
TRBJ1-4 | TRBV12-3/TRBV12-4 | TRBD1 | CASRLSGQRNEKLFF
TRBJ1-1 | TRBV29-1 | - | CSVLGAGIRMNTEAFF
TRBJ2-1 | TRBV29-1 | TRBD2 | CSVEDRLAVYNEQFF
TRBJ2-7 | TRBV7-9 | - | CASYPPGDRPPYEQYF
TRBJ2-1 | TRBV12-3/TRBV12-4 | - | CASSFRQPGSYNEQFF
TRBJ2-7 | TRBV11-2 | - | CASSLDQWTYEQYF
TRBJ2-7 | TRBV29-1 | - | CSVATTYEQYF
TRBJ2-7 | TRBV10-3 | - | CAISLGPSGEQYF
TRBJ1-6 | TRBV19 | - | CASSITGIDSPLHF
TRBJ2-2 | TRBV7-2 | - | CASSLTQAGGPGELFF
TRBJ2-1 | TRBV5-1 | - | CASSLWPSSYNEQFF
TRBJ1-2 | TRBV10-3 | - | CAISELGEDYGYTF
TRBJ2-6 | TRBV2 | - | CASGGRRSGANVLTF
TRBJ2-3 | TRBV6-1 | - | CASTSGGADTDTQYF
TRBJ2-4 | TRBV4-2 | TRBD2 | CASSQAASGGAKNIQYF
TRBJ2-5 | TRBV15 | - | CATSRDLRYSGGTQYF
TRBJ2-7 | TRBV4-3 | TRBD2 | CASSQDPGLAGGKQYF
TRBJ2-3 | TRBV11-1 | - | CASSLSSRSTDTQYF
TRBJ2-3 | TRBV9 | TRBD2 | CASSFGAGGLTDTQYF
TRBJ1-2 | TRBV20-1 | - | CSAGKGVDGYTF
TRBJ1-1 | TRBV30 | - | CAWSVNLNTEAFF
TRBJ2-2 | TRBV6-1 | - | CASSVYTGGELFF
TRBJ1-1 | TRBV23-1 | - | CASSQSLGRGARTEAFF
TRBJ2-5 | TRBV27 | - | CASSSTRLETQYF
TRBJ2-2 | TRBV9 | TRBD2 | CASSLNPGLDVGELFF
TRBJ1-1 | TRBV30 | - | CAWRWYGDGAFF
TRBJ1-1 | TRBV19 | - | CASSTEQENTEAFF
TRBJ1-3 | TRBV3-1 | TRBD1 | CASSQRGPGNTIYF
TRBJ1-2 | TRBV7-9 | - | CASSLLVGHYGYTF